Following are 10 T cell receptor beta chains from one sample sequenced in a study of regulatory T cells in long-lasting Graves disease. Through Arm-PCR of CDR3 regions and iRepertoire HTBI primers, TCR beta libraries were built. TCRdb re-called the multiplex PCR reads with MiXCR, one entry per CDR3 protein. This table holds over 200,000 distinct CDR3 sequences, 15% to 20% found once. The time point denotes: newly diagnosed GD, antithyroid drugs for less than 3 months. The TCR library was prepared using RNA isolated from PBMCs. This sample was shared with a second study, whose subject was T cells in Graves' hyperthyroidism and ophthalmopathy.

Sequencing was performed on peripheral blood mononuclear cells (PBMCs), taken at new diagnosis, from a patient treated with antithyroid drugs. Receptors originate from a woman aged 30 to 39 with Graves disease.

This clonotype has a count of ten or more. V and J are TRBV11-2 and TRBJ2-7; D possibly corresponds to TRBD2 (5 bases). V was pared by 5 bases and J by 0 bases, with 11 bases between. The CDR3 covers 14 residues. Germline lookup yields CDR1 SGHAT and CDR2 FQNNGV. The CDR3 reads CASSGGLTSYEQYF. CDR3 coding DNA: TGTGCCAGCAGCGGCGGGCTTACCTCCTACGAGCAGTACTTC.

This clonotype was picked up many times. The chain recombines TRBV9 with TRBJ1-6; D ambiguous. Germline lookup yields CDR1 SGDLS and CDR2 YYNGEE. The V end was cut by 3 bases, the J end by 0 bases, with 10 bases between. The CDR3 runs to 16 residues. This CDR3 reads CASSATSSSYNSPLHF. Here the CDR3 DNA reads TGTGCCAGCAGCGCGACGTCCAGCTCCTATAATTCACCCCTCCACTTT.

In this sample, this clonotype turned up many times. The chain employs TRBV29-1 and TRBJ2-7; 7 positions agree with TRBD2. Trimming at V came to 6 bases and at J to 7 bases, leaving 9 bases not matched to a gene. Germline CDR1 SQVTM, CDR2 ANQGSEA. CDR3 size: 12 residues. CDR3: CSVATMGGEQYF. CDR3 DNA: TGCAGCGTAGCCACCATGGGGGGGGAGCAGTACTTC.

In its sample, this clonotype was seen many times. The chain links TRBV2 to TRBJ1-2; D is ambiguous. V lost 7 bases, J lost 10 bases, and 22 bases lay in between. The germline gives CDR1 SNHLY, CDR2 FYNNEI. CDR3 size: 14 residues. CDR3 residues: CASTATTLGGDYTF. In DNA, the CDR3 is TGTGCCAGCACCGCCACAACACTCGGAGGTGACTACACCTTC.

The rearrangement uses TRBV11-2 and TRBJ2-3; TRBD1 is a possible D gene (6 bases). The ends were cut back, 4 bases at V and 7 bases at J, with 9 bases in the middle. The CDR3 loop spans 12 amino acids. Per germline, CDR1 SGHAT and CDR2 FQNNGV. The CDR3 DNA is TGTGCCAGCAGCTCTGGACAGTATACGCAGTATTTT. This encodes CASSSGQYTQYF.

This clonotype appeared many times. J is TRBJ2-7 and V is TRBV20-1, with a weak D call TRBD1 (6 bases). This CDR3 contains 13 residues. Germline loops: CDR1 DFQATT, CDR2 SNEGSKA (reference sequence). V dropped 3 bases and J dropped 4 bases, with 13 bases sitting between them. The CDR3 DNA reads TGCAGTGCTAGGGGCGACAGGAAGTACGAGCAGTACTTC. Residues: CSARGDRKYEQYF.

This clonotype was observed a few times. V gene TRBV10-3 combines with J gene TRBJ1-3, with no clear D. CDR3 length: 15 residues. Germline V gene sequence: CDR1 ENHRY, CDR2 SYGVKD. Between the trimmed V and J ends, which lost 4 bases and 0 bases, there was a span of 10 bases. The CDR3: CAISAVALSGNTIYF. The CDR3 region has the DNA TGTGCCATCAGTGCTGTAGCCCTCTCTGGAAACACCATATATTTT.

This clonotype was observed many times. The rearrangement uses TRBV28 and TRBJ1-2, with D hard to call. Germline loops: CDR1 MDHEN, CDR2 SYDVKM. Deletions cut 3 bases from V and 8 bases from J, with 10 bases between. The CDR3 totals 12 residues. The CDR3 nucleotides read TGTGCCAGCAGTTTTTCCTCTGGCGGCTACACCTTC. This encodes CASSFSSGGYTF.

This clonotype was detected ten times or more. The chain joins TRBV11-2 to TRBJ1-2, with D unresolved. Per the germline V gene, CDR1 is SGHAT and CDR2 is FQNNGV. The CDR3 consists of 15 residues. V dropped 2 bases and J dropped 6 bases, with 16 bases sitting between them. The DNA for the CDR3 is TGTGCCAGCAGCTTACTCATTCCAGCCCATAATGGCTACACCTTC. It codes for CASSLLIPAHNGYTF.

On this clonotype itself: The final CDR3 position lacks the conserved phenylalanine or tryptophan, pointing to a likely read error. The chain combines TRBV7-2 with TRBJ1-6; tentatively, D is TRBD1 (6 bases). The length of the CDR3 is 16 residues. Trimming cost V 6 bases and J 6 bases, with 18 bases left between them. Looked up from germline, CDR1 is SGHTA and CDR2 is FQGNSA. CDR3 in DNA: TGTGCCAGCAGAACCGTGGGGGGGGGCAGTAATTCACCCCTCCACCTT. Residues: CASRTVGGGSNSPLHL.